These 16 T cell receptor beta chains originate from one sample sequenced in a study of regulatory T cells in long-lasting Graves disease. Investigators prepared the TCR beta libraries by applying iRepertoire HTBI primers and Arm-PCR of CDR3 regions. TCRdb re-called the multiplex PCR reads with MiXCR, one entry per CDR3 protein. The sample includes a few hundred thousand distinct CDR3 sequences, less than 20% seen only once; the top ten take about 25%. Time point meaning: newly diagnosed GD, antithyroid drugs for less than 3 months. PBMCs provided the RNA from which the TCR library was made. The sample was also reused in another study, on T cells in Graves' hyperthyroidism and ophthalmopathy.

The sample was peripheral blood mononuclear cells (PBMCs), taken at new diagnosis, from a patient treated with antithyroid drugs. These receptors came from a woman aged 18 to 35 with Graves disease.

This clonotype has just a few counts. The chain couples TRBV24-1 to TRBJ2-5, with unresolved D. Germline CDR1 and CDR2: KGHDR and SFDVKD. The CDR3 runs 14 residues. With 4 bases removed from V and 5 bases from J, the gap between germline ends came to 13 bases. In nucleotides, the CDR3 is TGTGCCACCAGTGACTCCATGGATCGGGAGACCCAGTACTTC. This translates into CATSDSMDRETQYF.

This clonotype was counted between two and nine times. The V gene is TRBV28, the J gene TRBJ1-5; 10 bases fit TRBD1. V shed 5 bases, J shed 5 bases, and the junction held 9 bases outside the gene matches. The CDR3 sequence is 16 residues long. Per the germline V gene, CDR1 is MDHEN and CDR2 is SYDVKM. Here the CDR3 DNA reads TGTGCCAGCAGTCGACCGGGACAGGGGTCGTATCAGCCCCAGCATTTT. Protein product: CASSRPGQGSYQPQHF.

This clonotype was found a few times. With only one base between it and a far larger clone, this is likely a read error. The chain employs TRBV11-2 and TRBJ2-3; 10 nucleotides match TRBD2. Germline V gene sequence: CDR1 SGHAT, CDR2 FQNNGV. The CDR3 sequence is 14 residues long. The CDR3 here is CASSVIAGGYEQCF. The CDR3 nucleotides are TGTGCCAGCAGCGTAATAGCGGGAGGCTACGAGCAGTGCTTC.

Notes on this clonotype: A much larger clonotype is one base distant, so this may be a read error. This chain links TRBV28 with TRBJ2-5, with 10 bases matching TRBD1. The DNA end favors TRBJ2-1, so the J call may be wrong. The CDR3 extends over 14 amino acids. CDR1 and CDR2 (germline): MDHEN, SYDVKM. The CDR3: CASSWGQGTYEQFF. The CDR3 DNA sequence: TGTGCCAGCAGTTGGGGACAGGGGACCTACGAGCAGTTCTTC.

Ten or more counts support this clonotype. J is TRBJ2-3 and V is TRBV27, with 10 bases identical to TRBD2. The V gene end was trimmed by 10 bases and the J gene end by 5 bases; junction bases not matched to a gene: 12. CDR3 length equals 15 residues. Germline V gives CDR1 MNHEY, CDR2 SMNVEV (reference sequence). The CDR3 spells CATTKLAGRKDTQYF. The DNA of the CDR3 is TGTGCCACCACCAAACTAGCGGGAAGGAAAGATACGCAGTATTTT.

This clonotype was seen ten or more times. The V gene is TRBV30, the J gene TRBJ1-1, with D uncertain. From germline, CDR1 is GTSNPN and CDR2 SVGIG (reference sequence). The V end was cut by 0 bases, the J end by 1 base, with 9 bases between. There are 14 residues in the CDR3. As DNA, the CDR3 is TGTGCCTGGAGTGTAATAGCGGCGAACACTGAAGCTTTCTTT. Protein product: CAWSVIAANTEAFF.

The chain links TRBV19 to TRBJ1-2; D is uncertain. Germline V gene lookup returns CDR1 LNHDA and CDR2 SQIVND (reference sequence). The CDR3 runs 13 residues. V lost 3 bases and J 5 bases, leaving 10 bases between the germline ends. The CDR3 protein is CASSISTSYGYTF. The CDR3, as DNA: TGTGCCAGTAGTATTTCAACATCTTATGGCTACACCTTC.

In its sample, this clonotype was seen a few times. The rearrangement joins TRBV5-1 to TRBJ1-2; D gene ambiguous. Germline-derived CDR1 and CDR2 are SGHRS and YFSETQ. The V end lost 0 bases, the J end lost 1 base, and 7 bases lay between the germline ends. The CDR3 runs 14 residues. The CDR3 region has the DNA TGCGCCAGCAGCTTGGTGGACTTTAACTATGGCTACACCTTC. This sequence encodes CASSLVDFNYGYTF.

The CDR3 region is CSASSLERAGELFF. CDR3 sequence (DNA): TGCAGTGCTAGTTCCCTTGAGCGGGCCGGGGAGCTGTTTTTT. V usage is TRBV20-1 and J usage is TRBJ2-2; weak D call: TRBD2 (6 bases). Trimming took off 3 bases at V and 6 bases at J, with 14 bases between the two ends. CDR1 is DFQATT, CDR2 SNEGSKA, per germline (reference sequence). The CDR3 has 14 residues.

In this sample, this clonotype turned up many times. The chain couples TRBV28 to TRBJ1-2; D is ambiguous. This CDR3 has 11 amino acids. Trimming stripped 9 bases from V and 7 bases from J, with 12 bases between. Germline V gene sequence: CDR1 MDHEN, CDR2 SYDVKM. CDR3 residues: CASLVNGGYTF. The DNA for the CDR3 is TGTGCCAGTCTAGTTAACGGTGGCTACACCTTC.

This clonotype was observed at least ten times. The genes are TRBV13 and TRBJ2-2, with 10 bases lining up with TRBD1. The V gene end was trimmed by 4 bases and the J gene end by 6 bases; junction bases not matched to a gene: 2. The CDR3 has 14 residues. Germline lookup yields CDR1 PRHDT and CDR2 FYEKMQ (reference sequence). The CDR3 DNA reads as TGTGCCAGCAGCTCGGGGACAGGGGCCGGGGAGCTGTTTTTT. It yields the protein CASSSGTGAGELFF.

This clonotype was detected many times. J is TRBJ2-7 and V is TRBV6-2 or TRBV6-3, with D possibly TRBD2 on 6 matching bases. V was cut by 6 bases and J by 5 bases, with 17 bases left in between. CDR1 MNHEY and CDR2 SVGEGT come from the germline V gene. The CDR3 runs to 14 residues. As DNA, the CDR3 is TGTGCCAGCAGATACGGCGGGACCCAAGACGAGCAGTACTTC. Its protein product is CASRYGGTQDEQYF.

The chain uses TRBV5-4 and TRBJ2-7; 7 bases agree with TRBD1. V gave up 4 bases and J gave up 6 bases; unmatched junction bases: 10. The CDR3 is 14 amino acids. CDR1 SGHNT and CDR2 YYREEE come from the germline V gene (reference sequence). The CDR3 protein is CASSPEEPGGEQYF. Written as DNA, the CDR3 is TGTGCCAGCAGCCCCGAGGAGCCAGGGGGCGAGCAGTACTTC. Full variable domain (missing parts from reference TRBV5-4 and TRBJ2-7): ETGVTQSPTHLIKTRGQQVTLRCSSQSGHNTVSWYQQALGQGPQFIFQYYREEENGRGNFPPRFSGLQFPNYSSELNVNALELDDSALYLCASSPEEPGGEQYFGPGTRLTVT.

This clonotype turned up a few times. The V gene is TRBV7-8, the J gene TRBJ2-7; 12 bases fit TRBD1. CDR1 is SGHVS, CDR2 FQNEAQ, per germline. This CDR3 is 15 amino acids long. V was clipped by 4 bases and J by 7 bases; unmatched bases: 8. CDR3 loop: CASSSGTGGFWEQYF. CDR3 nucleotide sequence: TGTGCCAGCAGCTCAGGGACAGGGGGCTTTTGGGAGCAGTACTTC.

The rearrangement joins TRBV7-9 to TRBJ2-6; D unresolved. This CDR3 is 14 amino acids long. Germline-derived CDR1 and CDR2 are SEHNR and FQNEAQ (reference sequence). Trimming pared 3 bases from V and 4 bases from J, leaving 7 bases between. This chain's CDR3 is CASSFVTGANVLTF. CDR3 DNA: TGTGCCAGCAGCTTCGTTACGGGGGCCAACGTCCTGACTTTC.

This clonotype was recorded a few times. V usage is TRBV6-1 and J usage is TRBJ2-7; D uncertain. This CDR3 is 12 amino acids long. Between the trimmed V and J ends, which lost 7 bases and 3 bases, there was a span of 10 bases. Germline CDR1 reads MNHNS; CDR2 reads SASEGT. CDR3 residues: CASKGRLYEQYF. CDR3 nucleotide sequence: TGTGCCAGCAAAGGTAGGCTCTACGAGCAGTACTTC.